The clone carrying this T cell receptor (beta chain) was seen many times. Its antigen remains unidentified. For TCRbeta, the library was prepared with unique molecular identifiers. One entry per CDR3 protein, called by TCRdb with MiXCR from the PCR reads. The sample contains approximately 210,000 distinct CDR3 sequences, roughly 15% of which appear only once. This entry comes from a study of T-cell reconstitution after alpha-beta-depleted transplantation in children. Whole-study results and caveats: In patients about two months after transplant, alpha-beta T cells reportedly arose from several hundred expanded graft clones. Diversity of TCRbeta at day 60 was high in some patients, arising from surviving recipient T cells and thymic progenitors. T-cell counts and diversity at one year post-transplant came mainly from newly produced T cells.

J lost 9 bases, V lost 4 bases, and 5 bases had no gene match. This CDR3 is 13 amino acids long. From germline, CDR1 is SGHNT and CDR2 YYREEE (reference sequence). This receptor was taken from a male patient between 2 and 9 years old who had a stem cell transplant for acute lymphoblastic leukemia, so the T cells may come from the graft donor. Sample: PBMCs, mostly from graft donor cells, taken 360 days after TCRalphabeta/CD19-depleted stem cell transplant. The chain combines TRBV5-4 with TRBJ2-1; 9 nucleotides align to TRBD1. CDR3 coding DNA: TGTGCCAGCAGCAGGGGACAGGGCGGTGAGCAGTTCTTC. Residues: CASSRGQGGEQFF.